These 26 T cell receptor beta chains were sequenced from one sample in a study of early T cells in non-severe SARS-CoV-2 infection. TCRdb reanalysed the 5' RACE reads using MiXCR and keeps one entry per CDR3 protein. Of about 120,000 distinct CDR3 sequences in the sample, 10% to 15% are singletons; the top ten hold approximately 4%. The specimen comprised whole blood, sampled at baseline. The receptors were sampled from an adult who was a healthcare worker with PCR-confirmed SARS-CoV-2 infection or an uninfected control (not recorded which).

This clonotype was seen many times. V gene TRBV7-2 combines with J gene TRBJ1-5; no clear D gene. The CDR3 totals 12 residues. Germline CDR1 is SGHTA and CDR2 is FQGNSA. V was trimmed by 4 bases and J by 5 bases, leaving 6 bases between them. CDR3 sequence reads: CASSSNHQPQHF. The CDR3 DNA sequence: TGTGCCAGCAGCTCTAACCATCAGCCCCAGCATTTT.

This chain joins TRBV9 and TRBJ2-3; D perhaps matches TRBD2 (5 bases). With 3 bases removed from V and 0 bases from J, the gap between germline ends came to 14 bases. CDR1 and CDR2 from the germline V gene are SGDLS and YYNGEE. The CDR3 runs to 16 residues. The CDR3 sequence: CASSEAVASSTDTQYF. In DNA, the CDR3 is TGTGCCAGCAGCGAAGCGGTAGCATCAAGCACAGATACGCAGTATTTT.

This clonotype has only a few counts. J is TRBJ1-4 and V is TRBV20-1, with no clear D. Deletions cut 7 bases from V and 8 bases from J, with 17 bases between. The CDR3 runs to 13 residues. Germline V gene data show CDR1 as DFQATT and CDR2 as SNEGSKA (reference sequence). The CDR3 loop reads CSVRLRAGEKLFF. CDR3 nucleotide sequence: TGCAGTGTCAGACTCCGGGCGGGGGAAAAACTGTTTTTT.

The sample holds a few counts of this clonotype. The rearrangement links TRBV30 to TRBJ1-4; a weak D match, TRBD1 (6 bases). The V and J ends lost 8 bases and 7 bases respectively, with 23 bases between them. CDR1 and CDR2 from the germline V gene are GTSNPN and SVGIG (reference sequence). The CDR3 is 15 residues long. CDR3 sequence (DNA): TGTGCCACGGACGGGACACTCTCCCGGGGTGAAAAACTGTTTTTT. Amino acid sequence: CATDGTLSRGEKLFF.

The sample holds many counts of this clonotype. The genes are TRBV12-3 or TRBV12-4 and TRBJ2-4, with 9 bases matching TRBD2. CDR3 size: 15 residues. The ends lost 5 bases at V and 1 base at J; junction bases unmatched: 3. DNA for the CDR3: TGTGCCAGCAGTCTGACTAGCGGCGCCAAAAACATTCAGTACTTC. Translation: CASSLTSGAKNIQYF.

This clonotype was seen more than once but under ten times. The V call is TRBV20-1, the J call TRBJ1-2, with D unresolved. CDR3 length: 14 residues. V lost 2 bases, J lost 6 bases, and 16 bases lay in between. Germline CDR1 and CDR2: DFQATT and SNEGSKA (reference sequence). CDR3 in amino acids: CSARPEGRGDGYTF. CDR3 bases: TGCAGTGCTAGACCTGAAGGACGCGGGGATGGCTACACCTTC.

The genes are TRBV11-2 and TRBJ1-2, with 7 bases lining up with TRBD1. This CDR3 is 15 amino acids long. The trim removed 5 bases at V and 3 bases at J, leaving 9 bases unmatched. The germline V gene encodes CDR1 SGHAT and CDR2 FQNNGV. The CDR3, as DNA: TGTGCCAGCAGCCCAGACAGGGTGCGGGACTATGGCTACACCTTC. It is translated as CASSPDRVRDYGYTF.

This clonotype was seen only a few times. The chain recombines TRBV9 with TRBJ2-5; D call uncertain. The V gene lost 3 bases and the J gene lost 1 base, with 7 bases spanning the gap. CDR3 length: 13 residues. The V gene's germline CDR1 is SGDLS and CDR2 YYNGEE. The CDR3 protein is CASSASLQETQYF. In DNA, the CDR3 is TGTGCCAGCAGCGCGTCACTCCAAGAGACCCAGTACTTC. The variable domain in full, completed from reference TRBV9 and TRBJ2-5, reads DSGVTQTPKHLITATGQRVTLRCSPRSGDLSVYWYQQSLDQGLQFLIQYYNGEERAKGNILERFSAQQFPDLHSELNLSSLELGDSALYFCASSASLQETQYFGPGTRLLVL.

This clonotype has only a few counts. This chain links TRBV12-3 or TRBV12-4 with TRBJ1-3; no clear D gene. Trimming left V 5 bases short and J 4 bases short, with 18 bases between. CDR3 length equals 16 residues. The CDR3 loop reads CASSPPGLNSGNTIYF. The CDR3 DNA sequence: TGTGCCAGCAGTCCCCCGGGCCTAAACTCCGGAAACACCATATATTTT.

This clonotype was counted many times. The V and J genes are TRBV6-1 and TRBJ2-6; either TRBD1 or TRBD2 may fit D (5 bases each). The CDR3 contains 17 residues. The V end was cut by 4 bases, the J end by 0 bases, with 13 bases between. Per the germline V gene, CDR1 is MNHNS and CDR2 is SASEGT. The CDR3 DNA sequence: TGTGCCAGCAGTGGGGACGGAAAAGTCTCTGGGGCCAACGTCCTGACTTTC. It yields the protein CASSGDGKVSGANVLTF.

In its sample, this clonotype was seen many times. The chain combines TRBV29-1 with TRBJ1-2, with D maybe TRBD1 (5 bases). The V and J ends lost 6 bases and 7 bases respectively, with 21 bases between them. Germline-derived CDR1 and CDR2 are SQVTM and ANQGSEA. CDR3 length equals 14 residues. CDR3 sequence reads: CSVVPGPQAPGYTF. CDR3 DNA sequence: TGCAGCGTCGTCCCGGGACCCCAAGCGCCTGGCTACACCTTC.

The V call is TRBV6-1, the J call TRBJ2-3; TRBD1 matches at 10 bases. This CDR3 region has 17 residues. Germline V lookup: CDR1 MNHNS, CDR2 SASEGT. After removal of 4 bases from V and 1 base from J, the junction contained 8 bases not matched to a gene. The CDR3 DNA follows: TGTGCCAGCAGTGGAGCGTTGGGACAGGGGCGCACAGATACGCAGTATTTT. This sequence encodes CASSGALGQGRTDTQYF.

The gene calls are TRBV19 and TRBJ1-5; TRBD1 matches at 7 bases. The CDR3 is 17 amino acids. Germline loops: CDR1 LNHDA, CDR2 SQIVND (reference sequence). V lost 3 bases to trimming and J lost 3 bases; unmatched junction nucleotides: 11. CDR3 residues: CASSIRASGGVNQPQHF. The CDR3 DNA is TGTGCCAGTAGTATCCGGGCGTCAGGGGGTGTCAATCAGCCCCAGCATTTT.

In this sample, this clonotype turned up a few times. This chain connects TRBV27 to TRBJ2-1, with D perhaps matching TRBD2 (7 bases). CDR3 length: 16 amino acids. V was trimmed by 6 bases and J by 3 bases, leaving 18 bases between them. Germline V gives CDR1 MNHEY, CDR2 SMNVEV (reference sequence). In DNA form, the CDR3 reads TGTGCCAGCAGCCCCGCCCGAGGGGGGGTCTACAATGAGCAGTTCTTC. Translated, it gives CASSPARGGVYNEQFF.

This chain joins TRBV3-1 and TRBJ2-1, with 11 bases matching TRBD2. The CDR3 is 15 residues long. With V trimmed by 6 bases and J by 5 bases, 6 bases remained unmatched. Germline assignment: CDR1 LGHDT and CDR2 YNNKEL (reference sequence). CDR3 sequence reads: CASSQTSGTNNEQFF. CDR3 DNA: TGTGCCAGCAGTCAGACTAGCGGGACAAACAATGAGCAGTTCTTC.

The chain joins TRBV12-3 or TRBV12-4 to TRBJ2-2, with D uncertain. This CDR3 is 13 amino acids long. The V and J ends lost 2 bases and 7 bases respectively, with 8 bases between them. The CDR3 DNA is TGTGCCAGCAGTTTACGAGGTCGCGGGGAGCTGTTTTTT. Protein sequence: CASSLRGRGELFF.

The chain joins TRBV3-1 to TRBJ1-1; D unclear. The V gene lost 4 bases and the J gene lost 6 bases, with 12 bases spanning the gap. Germline V gene lookup returns CDR1 LGHDT and CDR2 YNNKEL (reference sequence). The CDR3 has 13 amino acids. CDR3 in DNA: TGTGCCAGCAGCCCGGAAGGGCGGGCTGAAGCTTTCTTT. Translating it yields CASSPEGRAEAFF.

The J gene is TRBJ1-2, the V gene TRBV24-1; D is possibly TRBD1 (5 bases). Trimming pared 4 bases from V and 6 bases from J, leaving 20 bases between. The germline gives CDR1 KGHDR, CDR2 SFDVKD. CDR3 length: 16 amino acids. The CDR3 bases are TGTGCCACCAGTGACCCTGGACTGGGGGGTACTCATGGCTACACCTTC. Its translation is CATSDPGLGGTHGYTF.

In its sample, this clonotype was seen a few times. The chain employs TRBV9 and TRBJ2-3; 8 bases align to TRBD2. In germline, CDR1 is SGDLS, CDR2 YYNGEE. Losses at the gene ends were 4 bases for V and 8 bases for J; bases not matched to a gene: 9. CDR3 length: 14 amino acids. CDR3 bases: TGTGCCAGCAGCCATACTAGCGGTACGATTACGCAGTATTTT. This sequence encodes CASSHTSGTITQYF.

The rearrangement links TRBV29-1 to TRBJ2-4, with D perhaps matching TRBD1 or TRBD2 (5 bases each). Germline V gene data show CDR1 as SQVTM and CDR2 as ANQGSEA. Trimming pared 3 bases from V and 8 bases from J, leaving 14 bases between. This CDR3 region has 13 residues. DNA for the CDR3: TGCAGCGTTGAGAGGCTCGGGGACGACATTCAGTACTTC. Translation gives CSVERLGDDIQYF.

This clonotype was counted only a few times. The V and J genes are TRBV7-9 and TRBJ2-1; D uncertain. V was pared by 5 bases and J by 5 bases, with 13 bases between. This CDR3 is built from 14 residues. Germline CDR1 SEHNR, CDR2 FQNEAQ (reference sequence). Here the CDR3 DNA reads TGTGCCAGCAGCCCCACACCGTCCCACAATGAGCAGTTCTTC. Encoded protein: CASSPTPSHNEQFF.

Only a few counts were recorded for this clonotype. The chain uses TRBV7-9 and TRBJ1-1; D is unclear. CDR1 SEHNR and CDR2 FQNEAQ come from the germline V gene (reference sequence). The CDR3 extends over 16 amino acids. The V and J ends lost 0 bases and 1 base respectively, with 12 bases between them. CDR3 sequence reads: CASSLALALRNTEAFF. CDR3 bases: TGTGCCAGCAGCTTAGCGTTGGCATTACGGAACACTGAAGCTTTCTTT.

A remark on this clonotype: At one of its ends the junction is not consistent with the germline gene, which may arise from a read error. V gene TRBV5-1 combines with J gene TRBJ1-1, with D perhaps matching TRBD1 (5 bases). This CDR3 has 14 residues. Germline V gene sequence: CDR1 SGHRS, CDR2 YFSETQ. CDR3 DNA sequence: TGCGCCAGCAGCTTGTTATTGGGGGGACCTGACGCTTTCTTT. Protein: CASSLLLGGPDAFF.

V is TRBV18 and J is TRBJ1-1; no firm D call. Trimming shortened V by 6 bases and J by 8 bases, and 22 bases separated the two germline ends. Germline values: CDR1 KGHSH, CDR2 LQKENI. The CDR3 totals 15 residues. In nucleotides, the CDR3 is TGTGCCAGCTCCCCGCCGGGTATTTACGGGGAAGAAGCTTTCTTT. It is translated as CASSPPGIYGEEAFF. Full variable domain (rest looked up from reference TRBV18 and TRBJ1-1): NAGVMQNPRHLVRRRGQEARLRCSPMKGHSHVYWYRQLPEEGLKFMVYLQKENIIDESGMPKERFSAEFPKEGPSILRIQQVVRGDSAAYFCASSPPGIYGEEAFFGQGTRLTVV.

The gene calls are TRBV7-3 and TRBJ1-4, with D perhaps TRBD1 (6 bases). This CDR3 spans 16 amino acids. V was trimmed by 5 bases and J by 6 bases, leaving 19 bases between them. CDR1 and CDR2 (germline): SGHTA, FQGTGA. The CDR3 DNA is TGTGCCAGCAGCCGGGGGACCCGGGACAAAGATGAAAAACTGTTTTTT. It translates to CASSRGTRDKDEKLFF.

This clonotype occurred a few times. This rearrangement joins TRBV6-2 or TRBV6-3 to TRBJ2-1; 8 bases match TRBD1. The length of the CDR3 is 17 residues. Germline V lookup: CDR1 MNHEY, CDR2 SVGEGT. The trim removed 0 bases at V and 3 bases at J, leaving 7 bases unmatched. The CDR3 here is CASSYSNPTGVYNEQFF. DNA of the CDR3: TGTGCCAGCAGTTACTCGAACCCGACAGGGGTCTACAATGAGCAGTTCTTC.